The 12 T cell receptor beta chains given below trace back to one sample, sequenced in a study of blood T cell repertoires in COVID-19. The repertoire was sequenced with immunoSEQ multiplex PCR; TCRdb's copy has only in-frame clones and lacks some. The sample records about 330,000 clones, around 82% being singletons. Source material: peripheral blood. The receptor set was obtained from a woman in her fifties or sixties with acute or convalescent COVID-19.

This clone was observed a few times. V is TRBV7-9 and J is TRBJ1-2, with D tentatively TRBD1 (5 bases). CDR3 length: 12 amino acids. Germline CDR1 reads SEHNR; CDR2 reads FQNEAQ (reference sequence). Trimming pared 2 bases from V and 7 bases from J, leaving 8 bases between. The CDR3 loop reads CASSLNQGGYTF. The CDR3 DNA sequence: TGTGCCAGCAGCTTAAATCAGGGTGGCTACACCTTC.

The rearrangement uses TRBV5-4 and TRBJ2-5; 11 bases agree with TRBD2. With V trimmed by 2 bases and J by 6 bases, 12 bases remained unmatched. The CDR3 has 17 residues. Germline CDR1 reads SGHNT; CDR2 reads YYREEE (reference sequence). The CDR3 region is CASSLNPGLAGWKTQYF. CDR3 nucleotides: TGTGCCAGCAGCTTAAATCCCGGACTAGCGGGCTGGAAGACCCAGTACTTC.

J is TRBJ2-5 and V is TRBV7-9; the D is unclear. V lost 3 bases and J 3 bases, leaving 11 bases between the germline ends. This CDR3 comprises 14 residues. CDR1 is SEHNR, CDR2 FQNEAQ, per germline (reference sequence). CDR3 in amino acids: CASSFVASEETQYF. DNA for the CDR3: TGTGCCAGCAGCTTTGTGGCAAGCGAAGAGACCCAGTACTTC. The full variable domain, completed using reference TRBV7-9 and TRBJ2-5, is DTGVSQNPRHKITKRGQNVTFRCDPISEHNRLYWYRQTLGQGPEFLTYFQNEAQLEKSRLLSDRFSAERPKGSFSTLEIQRTEQGDSAMYLCASSFVASEETQYFGPGTRLLVL.

J is TRBJ2-1 and V is TRBV27; 8 bases are shared with TRBD2. V gave up 7 bases and J gave up 0 bases; unmatched junction bases: 5. Looked up from germline, CDR1 is MNHEY and CDR2 is SMNVEV (reference sequence). CDR3 length: 15 amino acids. The CDR3 region has the DNA TGTGCCAGCAAGAGCGGGGGAAGCTCCTACAATGAGCAGTTCTTC. Its protein product is CASKSGGSSYNEQFF.

The chain joins TRBV6-2 or TRBV6-3 to TRBJ1-2, with TRBD1 identical over 7 bases. CDR1 and CDR2 (germline): MNHEY, SVGEGT. The CDR3 is made up of 15 amino acids. V trimming: 2 bases; J trimming: 0 bases; junction bases outside the gene matches: 3. CDR3 residues: CASSYHRGSNYGYTF. The CDR3, as DNA: TGTGCCAGCAGTTACCACAGGGGTTCTAACTATGGCTACACCTTC.

The CDR3: CASSTYRENGYTF. CDR3 DNA sequence: TGTGCCAGCAGCACCTACAGGGAGAATGGCTACACCTTC. The V call is TRBV7-2, the J call TRBJ1-2, with D maybe TRBD1 (6 bases). This CDR3 spans 13 amino acids. With 5 bases removed from V and 6 bases from J, the gap between germline ends came to 13 bases. Germline lookup yields CDR1 SGHTA and CDR2 FQGNSA.

The chain joins TRBV5-4 to TRBJ1-3; D perhaps matches TRBD1 (6 bases). This CDR3 is built from 15 residues. The V gene lost 1 base and the J gene lost 2 bases, with 10 bases spanning the gap. Germline V gene lookup returns CDR1 SGHNT and CDR2 YYREEE (reference sequence). This chain's CDR3 is CASSLQGRAGNTIYF. The CDR3 bases are TGTGCCAGCAGCTTGCAGGGGAGGGCTGGAAACACCATATATTTT.

The gene calls are TRBV5-4 and TRBJ1-1; D is perhaps TRBD1 (5 bases). Germline V lookup: CDR1 SGHNT, CDR2 YYREEE (reference sequence). The CDR3 extends over 14 amino acids. The V and J ends lost 5 bases and 2 bases respectively, with 13 bases between them. CDR3 loop: CASSPGWQNTEAFF. CDR3 nucleotides: TGTGCCAGCAGTCCAGGGTGGCAAAACACTGAAGCTTTCTTT.

This chain uses TRBV10-3 with TRBJ2-2; D is ambiguous. CDR1 and CDR2 (germline): ENHRY, SYGVKD. Trimming removed 7 bases from V and 4 bases from J, with 19 bases in between. The length of the CDR3 is 16 residues. The CDR3 reads CAIMAVGGAFTGELFF. Here the CDR3 DNA reads TGTGCCATCATGGCGGTCGGCGGAGCCTTCACCGGGGAGCTGTTTTTT.

This chain connects TRBV10-1 to TRBJ1-1, with D uncertain. Trimming took 6 bases from V and 5 from J, leaving 13 bases between them. The CDR3 loop spans 13 amino acids. Per the germline V gene, CDR1 is WNHNN and CDR2 is SYGVQD (reference sequence). The CDR3, as DNA: TGCGCCAGCAGCCAAAGTCGGGGAACTGAAGCTTTCTTT. This sequence encodes CASSQSRGTEAFF.

V is TRBV18 and J is TRBJ1-5, with 7 bases matching TRBD1. Germline assignment: CDR1 KGHSH and CDR2 LQKENI. CDR3 size: 15 residues. Trimming at V came to 2 bases and at J to 6 bases, leaving 7 bases not matched to a gene. In nucleotides, the CDR3 is TGTGCCAGCTCACCAGACTCGGACAGGAGTCAGCCCCAGCATTTT. It codes for CASSPDSDRSQPQHF.

The V call is TRBV30, the J call TRBJ1-1; D remains unclear. The germline CDR1 and CDR2 sequences are GTSNPN and SVGIG (reference sequence). With 6 bases removed from V and 1 base from J, the gap between germline ends came to 15 bases. The CDR3 totals 14 residues. The CDR3 here is CACPTEAANTEAFF. CDR3 bases: TGTGCCTGTCCCACCGAGGCCGCGAACACTGAAGCTTTCTTT.